The TCR beta chain described here comes from a study of shared clonotypes between healthy human individuals. Data came from immunoSEQ multiplex PCR; TCRdb stores just in-frame clones and leaves some out. The sample has about 2.5 million clones, 80% to 95% seen once; the top ten hold approximately 0.39%. The CDR3 extends over 16 amino acids. Losses at the gene ends were 5 bases for V and 1 base for J; bases not matched to a gene: 6. Germline loops: CDR1 SGHTA, CDR2 FQGNSA. Study-level points and caveats: The genetic and exposure-history diversity represented was limited by few donors. Naive subsets usually exceeded memory subsets in estimated richness. Generation probabilities of non-shared clonotypes were lower (relative to those shared by all four donors).

About this clone itself: No antigen is known for it.

The receptor was derived from a young man in good health. Some clones in this sample may be carry-over from other donors' samples. Sequencing input: naive CD4+ T cells from PBMCs. Subset noted: CD45RA+ positively selected. V gene TRBV7-2 combines with J gene TRBJ2-3; 10 bases fit TRBD1. The CDR3 reads CASSPQTGGGTDTQYF. CDR3 DNA sequence: TGTGCCAGCAGCCCCCAGACAGGGGGCGGCACAGATACGCAGTATTTT.